This entry is about one T cell receptor beta chain. Generated by immunoSEQ multiplex PCR, the TCRdb table keeps only in-frame clones and is missing some. The sample contains some 200,000 clones, around four fifths of which appear only once. These data are taken from a study of blood T cell repertoires in COVID-19. The CDR3 has 15 residues. V was shortened by 0 bases and J by 6 bases, with 10 bases between the two germline ends. Germline CDR1 SGDLS, CDR2 YYNGEE. The V gene is TRBV9, the J gene TRBJ1-6; a weak D match, TRBD1 (5 bases). This clonotype originated in an elderly woman with COVID-19, enrolled during active disease. Material for sequencing was peripheral blood. For the CDR3, the DNA is TGTGCCAGCAGCGTAGCGGGGGGGGTTAATTCACCCCTCCACTTT. It codes for CASSVAGGVNSPLHF.